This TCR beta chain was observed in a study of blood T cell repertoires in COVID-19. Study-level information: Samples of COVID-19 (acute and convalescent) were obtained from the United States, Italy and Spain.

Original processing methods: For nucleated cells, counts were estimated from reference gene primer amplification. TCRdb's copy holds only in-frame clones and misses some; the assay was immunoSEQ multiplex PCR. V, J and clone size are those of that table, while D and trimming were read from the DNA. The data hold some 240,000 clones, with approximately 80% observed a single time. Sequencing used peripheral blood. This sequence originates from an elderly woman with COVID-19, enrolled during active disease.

CDR3 protein: CASSPPSGKDYGYTF. In nucleotides, the CDR3 is TGTGCCAGCTCACCCCCGTCAGGGAAGGACTATGGCTACACCTTC. V usage is TRBV18 and J usage is TRBJ1-2; possible D gene TRBD1, 5 bases. The V gene's germline CDR1 is KGHSH and CDR2 LQKENI. Trimming removed 3 bases from V and 3 bases from J, with 14 bases in between. The CDR3 is 15 residues long.